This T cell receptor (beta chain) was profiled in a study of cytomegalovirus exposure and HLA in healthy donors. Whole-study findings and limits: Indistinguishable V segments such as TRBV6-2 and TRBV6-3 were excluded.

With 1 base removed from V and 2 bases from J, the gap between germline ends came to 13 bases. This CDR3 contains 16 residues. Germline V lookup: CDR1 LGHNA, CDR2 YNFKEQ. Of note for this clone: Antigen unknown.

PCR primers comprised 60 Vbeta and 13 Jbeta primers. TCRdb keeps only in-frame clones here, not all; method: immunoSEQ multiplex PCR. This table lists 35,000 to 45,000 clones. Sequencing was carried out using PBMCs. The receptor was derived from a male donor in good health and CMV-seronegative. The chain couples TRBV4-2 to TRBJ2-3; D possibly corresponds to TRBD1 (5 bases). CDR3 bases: TGTGCCAGCAGCCAAGCCCGCAGGGAACCCACAGATACGCAGTATTTT. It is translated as CASSQARREPTDTQYF.